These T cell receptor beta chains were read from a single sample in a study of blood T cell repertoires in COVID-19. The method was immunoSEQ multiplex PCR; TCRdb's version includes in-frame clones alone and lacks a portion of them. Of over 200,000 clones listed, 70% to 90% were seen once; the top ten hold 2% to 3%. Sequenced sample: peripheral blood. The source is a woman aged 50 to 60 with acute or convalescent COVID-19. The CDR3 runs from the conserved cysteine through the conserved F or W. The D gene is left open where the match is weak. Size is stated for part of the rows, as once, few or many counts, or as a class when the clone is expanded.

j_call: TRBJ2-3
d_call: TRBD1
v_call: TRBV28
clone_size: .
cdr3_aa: CASSSWTGGGSDTQYF
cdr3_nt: TGTGCCAGCAGTTCCTGGACAGGGGGTGGGTCAGATACGCAGTATTTT

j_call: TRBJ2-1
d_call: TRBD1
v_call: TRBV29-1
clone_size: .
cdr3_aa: CSVRGTIKRNEQFF
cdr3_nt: TGCAGCGTCAGGGGGACAATCAAGAGAAATGAGCAGTTCTTC

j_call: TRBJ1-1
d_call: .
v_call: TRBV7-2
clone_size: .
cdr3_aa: CASSFAGDTEAFF
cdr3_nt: TGTGCCAGCAGCTTCGCAGGGGACACTGAAGCTTTCTTT

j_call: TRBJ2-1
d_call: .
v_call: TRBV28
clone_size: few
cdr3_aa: CASSLGGSKNNEQFF
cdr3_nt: TGTGCCAGCAGTTTAGGAGGCAGCAAAAACAATGAGCAGTTCTTC

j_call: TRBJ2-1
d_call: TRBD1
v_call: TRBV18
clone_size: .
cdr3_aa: CASSPPRDRGYNEQFF
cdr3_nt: TGTGCCAGCTCACCACCCCGGGACAGGGGGTACAATGAGCAGTTCTTC

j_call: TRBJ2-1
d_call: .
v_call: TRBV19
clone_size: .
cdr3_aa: CASSWREGTYNEQFF
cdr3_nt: TGTGCCAGTAGTTGGAGGGAAGGGACCTACAATGAGCAGTTCTTC

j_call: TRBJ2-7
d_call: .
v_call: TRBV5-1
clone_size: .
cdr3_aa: CASSAGISTVEYF
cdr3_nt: TGCGCCAGCAGCGCAGGGATTTCTACGGTGGAGTACTTC

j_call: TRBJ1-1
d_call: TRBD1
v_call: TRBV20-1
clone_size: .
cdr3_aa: CSASRDRVNTEAFF
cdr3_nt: TGCAGTGCTAGTAGGGACAGGGTTAACACTGAAGCTTTCTTT

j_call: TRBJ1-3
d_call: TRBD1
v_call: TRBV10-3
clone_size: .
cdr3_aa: CAINSGQGASGNTIYF
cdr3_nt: TGTGCCATCAATTCGGGACAGGGGGCTTCTGGAAACACCATATATTTT

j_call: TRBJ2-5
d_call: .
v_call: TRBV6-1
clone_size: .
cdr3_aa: CASSRGETQYF
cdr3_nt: TGTGCCAGCAGTAGAGGGGAGACCCAGTACTTC

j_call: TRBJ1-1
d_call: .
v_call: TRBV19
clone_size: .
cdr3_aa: CASTQGPAGAFF
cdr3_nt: TGTGCCAGTACACAGGGTCCCGCCGGAGCTTTCTTT

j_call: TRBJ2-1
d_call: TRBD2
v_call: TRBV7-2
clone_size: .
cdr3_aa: CASSSVGTSLDEQFF
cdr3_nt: TGTGCCAGCAGCTCAGTCGGGACTAGTCTCGATGAGCAGTTCTTC

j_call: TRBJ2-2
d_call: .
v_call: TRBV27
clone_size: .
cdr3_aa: CASSPEVAVGTGELFF
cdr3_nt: TGTGCCAGCAGTCCCGAGGTAGCGGTGGGCACCGGGGAGCTGTTTTTT

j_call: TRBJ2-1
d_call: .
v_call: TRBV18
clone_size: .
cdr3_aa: CASSPFRLASSYNEQFF
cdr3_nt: TGTGCCAGCTCACCTTTCCGGCTAGCGAGTTCATACAATGAGCAGTTCTTC

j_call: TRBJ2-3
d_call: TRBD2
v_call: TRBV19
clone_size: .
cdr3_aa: CASSEGLAGVPDTQYF
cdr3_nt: TGTGCCAGTAGTGAAGGACTAGCGGGAGTGCCAGATACGCAGTATTTT

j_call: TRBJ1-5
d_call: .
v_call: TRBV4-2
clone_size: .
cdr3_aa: CASSQEDSDQPQHF
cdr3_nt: TGTGCCAGCAGCCAAGAGGACAGCGATCAGCCCCAGCATTTT

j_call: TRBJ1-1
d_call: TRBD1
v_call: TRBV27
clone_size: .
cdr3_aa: CASSQDRRLNTEAFF
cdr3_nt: TGTGCCAGCAGTCAGGACAGGCGTTTGAACACTGAAGCTTTCTTT